The 9 T cell receptor beta chains below all came from one sample that was sequenced in a study of neoadjuvant nivolumab and ipilimumab in lung cancer. Produced via immunoSEQ multiplex PCR; TCRdb's table is partial and in-frame only. The data contain about 38,000 clones, 89% of them singletons. The source material was peripheral blood, sampled before neoadjuvant nivolumab, alone or with ipilimumab. These receptor sequences come from an adult with non-small cell lung cancer.

The CDR3 region is CASSLGQRNTGELFF. For the CDR3, the DNA is TGTGCCAGCAGCTTGGGTCAGCGGAACACCGGGGAGCTGTTTTTT. This chain uses TRBV5-6 with TRBJ2-2; the D is unclear. Trimming removed 0 bases from V and 1 base from J, with 7 bases in between. CDR3 length equals 15 residues. Germline values: CDR1 SGHDT, CDR2 YYEEEE.

The chain combines TRBV27 with TRBJ2-3; 7 positions match TRBD2. The CDR3 length is 18 residues. Germline V lookup: CDR1 MNHEY, CDR2 SMNVEV (reference sequence). V was clipped by 0 bases and J by 4 bases; unmatched bases: 13. As DNA, the CDR3 is TGTGCCAGCAGTTTATCCGGACTCGGGAGGACTTCTGCAGATACGCAGTATTTT. Translated, it gives CASSLSGLGRTSADTQYF.

This clone was counted once. V is TRBV7-9 and J is TRBJ2-7, with D unclear. The germline CDR1 and CDR2 sequences are SEHNR and FQNEAQ (reference sequence). Deletions cut 2 bases from V and 1 base from J, with 6 bases between. The CDR3 extends over 13 amino acids. CDR3 DNA sequence: TGTGCCAGCAGCTTATCAGTATCCTACGAGCAGTACTTC. Amino acids: CASSLSVSYEQYF. Full variable domain (rest looked up from reference TRBV7-9 and TRBJ2-7): DTGVSQNPRHKITKRGQNVTFRCDPISEHNRLYWYRQTLGQGPEFLTYFQNEAQLEKSRLLSDRFSAERPKGSFSTLEIQRTEQGDSAMYLCASSLSVSYEQYFGPGTRLTVT.

This chain joins TRBV11-2 and TRBJ2-7; 7 bases are a match to TRBD2. CDR3 length: 17 residues. Germline lookup yields CDR1 SGHAT and CDR2 FQNNGV. The trim removed 2 bases at V and 4 bases at J, leaving 14 bases unmatched. This chain's CDR3 is CASSLFILAGVSYEQYF. The DNA of the CDR3 is TGTGCCAGCAGCTTATTTATCCTCGCGGGAGTATCTTACGAGCAGTACTTC.

This clone was counted only a few times. The sample has other DNA sequences that encode this CDR3 too. V and J are TRBV18 and TRBJ2-5, with a weak D call TRBD2 (6 bases). The ends were cut back, 1 base at V and 3 bases at J, with 6 bases in the middle. Germline loops: CDR1 KGHSH, CDR2 LQKENI. The CDR3 loop spans 13 amino acids. The CDR3 DNA reads TGTGCCAGCTCACCACTAGCGGAAGAGACCCAGTACTTC. This codes for CASSPLAEETQYF.

The chain carries TRBV7-2 and TRBJ1-2, with D tentatively TRBD1 (5 bases). Trimming stripped 3 bases from V and 7 bases from J, with 15 bases between. This CDR3 has 14 amino acids. CDR1 is SGHTA and CDR2 is FQGNSA in the germline V gene. The CDR3 loop is CASSFGPGLSGYTF. The CDR3 DNA reads TGTGCCAGCAGCTTCGGTCCAGGGTTGTCTGGCTACACCTTC.

A single count supports this clone. The CDR3 DNA reads TGTGCCAGCAGCTCTGGACAGGGAGTGGGTCAGCCCCAGCATTTT. Its translation is CASSSGQGVGQPQHF. This chain links TRBV11-2 with TRBJ1-5, with 8 positions matching TRBD1. This CDR3 has 15 amino acids. The V segment lost 4 bases and the J segment 6 bases; nucleotides outside the gene matches: 8. Germline V CDR1 and CDR2: SGHAT, FQNNGV.

The CDR3 sequence is CASSPGQGSTGTEAFF. The DNA for the CDR3 is TGTGCCAGCTCACCCGGACAGGGATCTACGGGGACTGAAGCTTTCTTT. The chain combines TRBV18 with TRBJ1-1; the match to TRBD1 covers 8 bases. This CDR3 region has 16 residues. The V gene end was trimmed by 3 bases and the J gene end by 5 bases; junction bases not matched to a gene: 11. Germline assignment: CDR1 KGHSH and CDR2 LQKENI.

The chain recombines TRBV10-3 with TRBJ2-5; 8 bases agree with TRBD2. This CDR3 is 14 amino acids long. Trimming removed 6 bases from V and 2 bases from J; junction bases left unmatched: 5. CDR1 ENHRY and CDR2 SYGVKD come from the germline V gene. CDR3 region: CAISPGGEQETQYF. As DNA, the CDR3 is TGTGCCATCAGCCCCGGGGGGGAACAAGAGACCCAGTACTTC.